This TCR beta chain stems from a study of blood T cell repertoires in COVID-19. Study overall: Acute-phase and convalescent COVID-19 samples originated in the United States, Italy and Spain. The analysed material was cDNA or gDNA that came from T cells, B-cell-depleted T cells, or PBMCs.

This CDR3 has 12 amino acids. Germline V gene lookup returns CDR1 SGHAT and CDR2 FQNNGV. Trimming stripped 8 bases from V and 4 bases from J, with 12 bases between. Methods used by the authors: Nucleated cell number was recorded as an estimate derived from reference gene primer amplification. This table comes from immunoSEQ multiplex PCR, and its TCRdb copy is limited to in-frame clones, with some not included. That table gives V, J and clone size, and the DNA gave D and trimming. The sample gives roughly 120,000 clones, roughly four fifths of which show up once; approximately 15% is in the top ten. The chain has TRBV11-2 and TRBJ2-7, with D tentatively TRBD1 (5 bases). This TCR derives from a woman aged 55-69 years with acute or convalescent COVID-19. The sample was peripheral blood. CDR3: CASGASEYEQYF. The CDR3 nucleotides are TGTGCCAGCGGGGCTTCGGAATACGAGCAGTACTTC.